The 23 T cell receptor beta chains presented below share a single source sample, sequenced in a study of Ad26.COV2.S vaccination and SARS-CoV-2 variants. Noted treatment: around 19 received Ad26.COV2.S at low or high dose, single or two shots; about 5 received placebo; per-sample allocation not given. Collection of samples fell on day 63 after the first vaccine or placebo injection. Data came from immunoSEQ multiplex PCR; TCRdb stores just in-frame clones and leaves some out. The table includes about 420,000 clones, 88% detected once. The sequences come from peripheral blood, collected in a trial of Ad26.COV2.S vaccine versus placebo. All receptors derive from a person aged 18-65 years who received the Ad26.COV2.S COVID-19 vaccine or a placebo.

V gene TRBV25-1 combines with J gene TRBJ1-3; D might be TRBD1 (6 bases). Germline V gene lookup returns CDR1 MGHDK and CDR2 SYGVNS. Trimming removed 6 bases from V and 4 bases from J, with 19 bases in between. The CDR3 length is 16 residues. The CDR3 DNA reads TGTGCCAGCAGCCCAGGGGACCAACCCGCCGGAAACACCATATATTTT. Translation: CASSPGDQPAGNTIYF. Combining the CDR3 with reference TRBV25-1 and TRBJ1-3 gives the whole variable domain EADIYQTPRYLVIGTGKKITLECSQTMGHDKMYWYQQDPGMELHLIHYSYGVNSTEKGDLSSESTVSRIRTEHFPLTLESARPSHTSQYLCASSPGDQPAGNTIYFGEGSWLTVV.

The rearrangement uses TRBV5-5 and TRBJ1-5; a weak D match, TRBD1 (5 bases). Germline assignment: CDR1 SGHKS and CDR2 YYEKEE (reference sequence). V dropped 2 bases and J dropped 5 bases, with 11 bases sitting between them. The CDR3 length is 14 residues. The CDR3 DNA reads TGTGCCAGCAGCTTAGGGACGGCTTATCAGCCCCAGCATTTT. Translation gives CASSLGTAYQPQHF. The whole variable domain, remainder taken from reference TRBV5-5 and TRBJ1-5, is DAGVTQSPTHLIKTRGQQVTLRCSPISGHKSVSWYQQVLGQGPQFIFQYYEKEERGRGNFPDRFSARQFPNYSSELNVNALLLGDSALYLCASSLGTAYQPQHFGDGTRLSIL.

This clone was counted between two and nine times. The chain couples TRBV19 to TRBJ1-3; D not certain. The CDR3 sequence is 15 residues long. The V end lost 5 bases, the J end lost 0 bases, and 11 bases lay between the germline ends. Germline-derived CDR1 and CDR2 are LNHDA and SQIVND (reference sequence). For the CDR3, the DNA is TGTGCCAGTAGTGTCCCAGCTGACTCTGGAAACACCATATATTTT. As protein: CASSVPADSGNTIYF.

The gene calls are TRBV6-6 and TRBJ2-2; weak D call: TRBD2 (5 bases). Germline assignment: CDR1 MNHNY and CDR2 SVGAGI (reference sequence). Trimming shortened V by 7 bases and J by 1 base, and 10 bases separated the two germline ends. The CDR3 is 14 amino acids. DNA of the CDR3: TGTGCCAGCACCGGACTCCTGAACACCGGGGAGCTGTTTTTT. As protein: CASTGLLNTGELFF.

The J gene is TRBJ2-2, the V gene TRBV11-1; D is perhaps TRBD2 (5 bases). This CDR3 is 14 amino acids long. Germline CDR1 is SGHAT and CDR2 is FQDESV (reference sequence). The V end lost 3 bases, the J end lost 6 bases, and 11 bases lay between the germline ends. This CDR3 is CASSFLAIAGELFF. CDR3 in DNA: TGTGCCAGCAGCTTTTTAGCGATAGCCGGGGAGCTGTTTTTT.

The chain uses TRBV10-3 and TRBJ1-6; perhaps TRBD1 as D (5 bases). This CDR3 contains 16 residues. CDR1 is ENHRY and CDR2 is SYGVKD in the germline V gene. The V gene lost 3 bases and the J gene lost 1 base, with 10 bases spanning the gap. CDR3 amino acids: CAISDTEGSYNSPLHF. The CDR3 DNA reads as TGTGCCATCAGTGATACGGAGGGGTCCTATAATTCACCCCTCCACTTT.

The V and J genes are TRBV6-1 and TRBJ2-7; 9 positions match TRBD1. The germline CDR1 and CDR2 sequences are MNHNS and SASEGT. The V and J ends lost 3 bases and 3 bases, in that order; junction bases with no gene match: 6. The CDR3 contains 15 residues. The CDR3 is CASSDLGQGYYEQYF. CDR3 DNA: TGTGCCAGCAGTGACCTGGGACAGGGCTACTACGAGCAGTACTTC.

The chain combines TRBV21-1 with TRBJ2-1; TRBD2, as called in the table, went unchecked against the DNA. TRBV21-1 is noted as a pseudogene. CDR3 size: 16 residues. Here the CDR3 DNA reads TGTGCCAGCAGCCACTCGGCCGGGAACCCCTACAATGAGCAGTTCTTC. This translates into CASSHSAGNPYNEQFF.

This clone came up once. This rearrangement joins TRBV25-1 to TRBJ2-7; no reliable D call. V lost 5 bases, J lost 1 base, and 3 bases lay in between. In germline, CDR1 is MGHDK, CDR2 SYGVNS. The CDR3 loop spans 11 amino acids. CDR3 sequence (DNA): TGTGCCAGCAGTCAGTCCTACGAGCAGTACTTC. Translated, it gives CASSQSYEQYF.

The rearrangement links TRBV5-1 to TRBJ2-1, with D possibly being TRBD2 (5 bases). CDR1 SGHRS and CDR2 YFSETQ come from the germline V gene. The CDR3 runs to 14 residues. Trimming cost V 3 bases and J 8 bases, with 15 bases left between them. CDR3 sequence reads: CASSYGRGRDEQFF. As DNA, the CDR3 is TGCGCCAGCAGCTATGGACGGGGTAGGGATGAGCAGTTCTTC. Drawing the rest from reference TRBV5-1 and TRBJ2-1, the complete variable domain is KAGVTQTPRYLIKTRGQQVTLSCSPISGHRSVSWYQQTPGQGLQFLFEYFSETQRNKGNFPGRFSGRQFSNSRSEMNVSTLELGDSALYLCASSYGRGRDEQFFGPGTRLTVL.

The table lists this clone with a few counts. This rearrangement joins TRBV12-3 or TRBV12-4 to TRBJ1-6; D is undetermined. Trimming stripped 4 bases from V and 5 bases from J, with 6 bases between. CDR3 size: 13 residues. The CDR3: CASSWGDNSPLHF. The CDR3 bases are TGTGCCAGCAGTTGGGGTGATAATTCACCCCTCCACTTT.

The sample holds a few counts of this clone. The chain links TRBV28 to TRBJ1-3; TRBD1 is a possible D gene (6 bases). The CDR3 runs 18 residues. V lost 7 bases and J lost 0, with 22 bases in between. Per germline, CDR1 MDHEN and CDR2 SYDVKM. CDR3 sequence: CASTLTSGQRASGNTIYF. In DNA form, the CDR3 reads TGTGCCAGCACCCTTACCTCAGGACAGCGAGCCTCTGGAAACACCATATATTTT. Together with reference TRBV28 and TRBJ1-3, the CDR3 gives the full variable domain: DVKVTQSSRYLVKRTGEKVFLECVQDMDHENMFWYRQDPGLGLRLIYFSYDVKMKEKGDIPEGYSVSREKKERFSLILESASTNQTSMYLCASTLTSGQRASGNTIYFGEGSWLTVV.

This clone has only one observation. V gene TRBV3-1 (or the pseudogene TRBV3-2) combines with J gene TRBJ2-3; 12 nucleotides align to TRBD2. CDR1 LGHDT and CDR2 YNNKEL come from the germline V gene (reference sequence). The CDR3 extends over 16 amino acids. The ends lost 1 base at V and 6 bases at J; junction bases unmatched: 5. In DNA form, the CDR3 reads TGTGCCAGCAGCCAAGGGCTAGCGGGGGGGCCGGATACGCAGTATTTT. The encoded protein is CASSQGLAGGPDTQYF.

DNA of the CDR3: TGTGCCAGCAGTGAAGTCGGGTCTGGAGAGCAGTACTTC. Amino acid sequence: CASSEVGSGEQYF. This sequence joins TRBV6-1 and TRBJ2-7; D gene unclear. CDR1 is MNHNS, CDR2 SASEGT, per germline. V was pared by 1 base and J by 7 bases, with 11 bases between. The CDR3 is 13 amino acids.

V gene TRBV19 combines with J gene TRBJ1-6, with D uncertain. Germline values: CDR1 LNHDA, CDR2 SQIVND (reference sequence). This CDR3 comprises 16 residues. The germline V and J ends were trimmed by 9 bases and 4 bases, with 19 bases remaining between them. In DNA form, the CDR3 reads TGTGCCAGCACCCCGGCTGGAGCGAGGTATAATTCACCCCTCCACTTT. Protein: CASTPAGARYNSPLHF. Filled out from reference TRBV19 and TRBJ1-6, the complete variable domain reads DGGITQSPKYLFRKEGQNVTLSCEQNLNHDAMYWYRQDPGQGLRLIYYSQIVNDFQKGDIAEGYSVSREKKESFPLTVTSAQKNPTAFYLCASTPAGARYNSPLHFGNGTRLTVT.

The chain employs TRBV5-6 and TRBJ1-2; possibly TRBD1 for D (6 bases). Germline CDR1 SGHDT, CDR2 YYEEEE. V was cut by 2 bases and J by 8 bases, with 10 bases left in between. The CDR3 extends over 12 amino acids. The DNA for the CDR3 is TGTGCCAGCAGCTTACAGGGACGAGGCTACACCTTC. Translation gives CASSLQGRGYTF.

J is TRBJ1-6 and V is TRBV7-9, with no clear D. Between the trimmed V and J ends, which lost 0 bases and 13 bases, there was a span of 10 bases. The CDR3 is made up of 13 amino acids. Germline V lookup: CDR1 SEHNR, CDR2 FQNEAQ (reference sequence). In DNA, the CDR3 is TGTGCCAGCAGCTTAGCGCAAGCGGGGCCCCTCCACTTT. Translating it yields CASSLAQAGPLHF.

The chain carries TRBV3-1 (or the pseudogene TRBV3-2) and TRBJ2-3; D may correspond to TRBD1 or TRBD2 (6 bases each). V gave up 8 bases and J gave up 3 bases, with 15 bases separating them. Per the germline V gene, CDR1 is LGHDT and CDR2 is YNNKEL (reference sequence). CDR3 length equals 14 residues. Here the CDR3 reads CASPLGGPTDTQYF. Here the CDR3 DNA reads TGTGCCAGCCCCTTAGGGGGGCCAACAGATACGCAGTATTTT.

V is TRBV4-1 and J is TRBJ2-2; 7 nucleotides match TRBD1. The CDR3 runs 17 residues. J lost 0 bases, V lost 0 bases, and 4 bases had no gene match. The germline gives CDR1 MGHRA, CDR2 YSYEKL. The CDR3, as DNA: TGCGCCAGCAGCCAAGAATATGGACAGGCGAACACCGGGGAGCTGTTTTTT. This translates into CASSQEYGQANTGELFF.

The V call is TRBV7-9, the J call TRBJ1-1, with D possibly TRBD1 on 5 matching bases. Trimming shortened V by 8 bases and J by 5 bases, and 15 bases separated the two germline ends. The CDR3 is 13 residues long. CDR1 and CDR2 (germline): SEHNR, FQNEAQ (reference sequence). The CDR3 is CASQVLGGTEAFF. CDR3 DNA: TGTGCCAGCCAGGTATTGGGGGGTACTGAAGCTTTCTTT.

The chain joins TRBV3-1 (or the pseudogene TRBV3-2) to TRBJ1-2; D is unresolved. This CDR3 is 15 amino acids long. Germline V gene data show CDR1 as LGHDT and CDR2 as YNNKEL (reference sequence). With 1 base removed from V and 0 bases from J, the gap between germline ends came to 9 bases. The CDR3: CASSQGHPTNYGYTF. The CDR3 bases are TGTGCCAGCAGCCAAGGACACCCTACTAACTATGGCTACACCTTC.

This chain connects TRBV6-1 to TRBJ1-2; no definite D call. The ends were cut back, 1 base at V and 4 bases at J, with 10 bases in the middle. The length of the CDR3 is 14 residues. The germline V gene encodes CDR1 MNHNS and CDR2 SASEGT. This CDR3 is CASSEGSGFYGYTF. CDR3 DNA: TGTGCCAGCAGTGAAGGGAGCGGATTCTATGGCTACACCTTC.

The chain links TRBV28 to TRBJ1-2, with 7 nucleotides matching TRBD1. Per the germline V gene, CDR1 is MDHEN and CDR2 is SYDVKM. The CDR3 loop spans 14 amino acids. The V segment lost 6 bases and the J segment 7 bases; nucleotides outside the gene matches: 11. CDR3 coding DNA: TGTGCCAGCAGCCCCCCGACAGGGCTCCGTGGCTACACCTTC. Protein product: CASSPPTGLRGYTF.